This T cell receptor (beta chain) originates from a study of cytomegalovirus exposure and HLA in healthy donors. About this clone: The antigen is undetermined.

The study, taken as a whole, reports: A missense DCLRE1C variant was associated with V- and J-gene trimming of TCR beta chains in a later analysis, and an independent cohort replicated the association.

This CDR3 has 12 amino acids. V shed 5 bases, J shed 3 bases, and the junction held 2 bases outside the gene matches. Germline loops: CDR1 SGHKS, CDR2 YYEKEE (reference sequence). The PCR contained 60 Vbeta and 13 Jbeta primers. The method was immunoSEQ multiplex PCR; TCRdb's version includes in-frame clones alone and lacks a portion of them. This sample carries more than 60,000 clones, approximately 72% of them seen once, and the ten largest clones take over 7%. Sequenced material: PBMCs. The sequence was collected from a woman aged 40 to 49 in good health and CMV-seropositive. The chain links TRBV5-5 to TRBJ2-7; 7 bases are shared with TRBD1. This chain's CDR3 is CASSRQGYEQYF. CDR3 nucleotide sequence: TGTGCCAGCAGTCGACAGGGCTACGAGCAGTACTTC.